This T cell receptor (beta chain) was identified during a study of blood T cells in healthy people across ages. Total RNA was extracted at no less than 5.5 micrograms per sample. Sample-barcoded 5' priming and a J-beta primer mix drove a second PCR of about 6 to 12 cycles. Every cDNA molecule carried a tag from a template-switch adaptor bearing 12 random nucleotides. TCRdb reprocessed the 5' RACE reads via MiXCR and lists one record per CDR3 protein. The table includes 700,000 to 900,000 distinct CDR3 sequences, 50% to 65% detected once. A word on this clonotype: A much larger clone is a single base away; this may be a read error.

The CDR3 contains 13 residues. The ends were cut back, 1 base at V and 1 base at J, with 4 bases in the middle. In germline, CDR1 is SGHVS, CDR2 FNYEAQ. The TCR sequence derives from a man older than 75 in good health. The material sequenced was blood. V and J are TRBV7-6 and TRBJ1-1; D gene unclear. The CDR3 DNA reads TGTGCCAGCAGCTTAGGTAAGAACACTGAAGCTTTCTTT. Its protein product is CASSLGKNTEAFF.